These T cell receptor beta chains were read from a single sample in a study of long-term antiretroviral therapy in people with HIV. Repertoires were generated with immunoSEQ multiplex PCR, while TCRdb's copy carries only in-frame clones and drops some. Of about 20,000 clones listed, approximately 77% were seen once; the top ten hold around a tenth. This specimen was unsorted PBMCs, taken less than 2.5 years after starting antiretroviral therapy. These receptors all stem from a man in his forties with HIV. The CDR3 runs from the conserved cysteine through the conserved F or W. D genes are given only for firm matches. Clone sizes are given selectively: once, few, many, or a class where the clone is expanded.

TRBJ1-4 | TRBV28 | - | once | 13 | TGTGCCAGCAGTTTGGTTTCTAATGAAAAACTGTTTTTT | CASSLVSNEKLFF
TRBJ2-7 | TRBV29-1 | - | - | 12 | TGCAGCGTTTCCGACAGGCTGAACGAGCAGTACTTC | CSVSDRLNEQYF
TRBJ1-1 | TRBV5-1 | TRBD1 | - | 14 | TGCGCCAGCAGCTACCAAACAGGGGGCGTTCAAGCTTTCTTT | CASSYQTGGVQAFF
TRBJ2-7 | TRBV27 | - | - | 14 | TGTGCCAGCAGTTTATGGGGCAACCCTGACGAGCAGTACTTC | CASSLWGNPDEQYF
TRBJ2-3 | TRBV30 | - | - | 16 | TGTGCCTGGAGTCCCCGTCTGCAGCCCTACACAGATACGCAGTATTTT | CAWSPRLQPYTDTQYF
TRBJ1-2 | TRBV25-1 | - | - | 12 | TGTGCCAGCAGTGCCGGGGATGGTGGCTACACCTTC | CASSAGDGGYTF
TRBJ2-7 | TRBV6-1 | - | - | 13 | TGTGCCAGCAGTGAAGAGTACTCCTACGAGCAGTACTTC | CASSEEYSYEQYF
TRBJ2-3 | TRBV12-5 | - | - | 12 | TGTGCTAGTGGTTTGGTCCCAGATACGCAGTATTTT | CASGLVPDTQYF
TRBJ2-1 | TRBV27 | - | - | 16 | TGTGCCAGCAGTTTAAGAGCGGAGGGGCCAGGGAATGAGCAGTTCTTC | CASSLRAEGPGNEQFF
TRBJ2-7 | TRBV30 | - | - | 12 | TGTGCCTGGAGTGGGGGAACCTACGAGCAGTACTTC | CAWSGGTYEQYF
TRBJ1-5 | TRBV7-9 | TRBD1 | - | 15 | TGTGCCAGCAGCTCCCAGGGGGCAGGGGATCAGCCCCAGCATTTT | CASSSQGAGDQPQHF
TRBJ2-2 | TRBV7-3 | - | few | 13 | TGTGCCAGCAGCTTGTCCCGGACCGGGGAGCTGTTTTTT | CASSLSRTGELFF
TRBJ2-7 | TRBV11-2 | TRBD1 | - | 15 | TGTGCCAGCAGCTTAGCGGGACAGGGGGCGCCCGAGCAGTACTTC | CASSLAGQGAPEQYF
TRBJ2-3 | TRBV14 | TRBD2 | - | 14 | TGTGCCAGCAGCGGCGGGAGAACAACAGATACGCAGTATTTT | CASSGGRTTDTQYF
TRBJ2-5 | TRBV6-6 | - | - | 14 | TGTGCCAGCAGTTACTCGGGGGGCGGAGAGACCCAGTACTTC | CASSYSGGGETQYF
TRBJ2-3 | TRBV18 | - | - | 14 | TGTGCCAGCTCACCAGGGGGCTTCGCAGATACGCAGTATTTT | CASSPGGFADTQYF
TRBJ1-2 | TRBV6-5 | - | - | 14 | TGTGCCAGCAGTTACAACGAACCTTCGGGAGGCTACACCTTC | CASSYNEPSGGYTF
TRBJ2-6 | TRBV5-1 | - | - | 17 | TGCGCCAGCTGCCCGGGACTGATCCACTCTGGGGCCAACGTCCTGACTTTC | CASCPGLIHSGANVLTF
TRBJ1-2 | TRBV7-9 | - | few | 16 | TGTGCCAGCAGCTTTACCCTTACAGGTGTCTTCTATGGCTACACCTTC | CASSFTLTGVFYGYTF
TRBJ2-3 | TRBV10-2 | TRBD2 | - | 15 | TGCGCAAGGAGTCGGGCAGGGAGGGACACAGATACGCAGTATTTT | CARSRAGRDTDTQYF
TRBJ2-5 | TRBV9 | - | - | 15 | TGTGCCAGCAGCGTAGGGGTGTCAGGGGCTGAGACCCAGTACTTC | CASSVGVSGAETQYF
TRBJ2-5 | TRBV6-5 | - | - | 14 | TGTGCCAGCAGTTACATGCCAGGGAGGGAGACCCAGTACTTC | CASSYMPGRETQYF
TRBJ2-2 | TRBV14 | - | - | 16 | TGTGCCAGCAGCCAAATGGGTGGATATAACACCGGGGAGCTGTTTTTT | CASSQMGGYNTGELFF
TRBJ1-1 | TRBV2 | TRBD1 | - | 12 | TGTGCCAGCAGTGAACAGGGGGATGAAGCTTTCTTT | CASSEQGDEAFF
TRBJ1-1 | TRBV28 | - | - | 13 | TGTGCCAGCAGAAATTCGGGGTACACTGAAGCTTTCTTT | CASRNSGYTEAFF
TRBJ1-3 | TRBV28 | - | once | 15 | TGTGCCAGCAGGGAAACAGGGAGTTCTGGAAACACCATATATTTT | CASRETGSSGNTIYF
TRBJ2-7 | TRBV2 | TRBD1 | - | 15 | TGTGCCAGCAGTGATTGGGACAGGGGCCCCTACGAGCAGTACTTC | CASSDWDRGPYEQYF
TRBJ1-5 | TRBV2 | - | - | 13 | TGTGCCAGCAGCGAGGACTTGGGTCAGCCCCAGCATTTT | CASSEDLGQPQHF
TRBJ2-2 | TRBV7-3 | - | once | 14 | TGTGCCAGCAGCTTCGGTGGCAACACCGGGGAGCTGTTTTTT | CASSFGGNTGELFF
TRBJ2-2 | TRBV12-5 | - | - | 18 | TGTGCTAGTGGTTTGGTACTTCCAGGGGACTCGAACACCGGGGAGCTGTTTTTT | CASGLVLPGDSNTGELFF
TRBJ1-5 | TRBV7-9 | - | - | 13 | TGTGCCAGCAGCTTACAGGGTGGCCAGCCCCAGCATTTT | CASSLQGGQPQHF
TRBJ2-7 | TRBV7-2 | - | - | 13 | TGTGCCAGCAGACTGACAAGCTCCTACGAGCAGTACTTC | CASRLTSSYEQYF
TRBJ1-4 | TRBV2 | - | - | 13 | TGTGCCAGCAGTATCGGACAGAGTGAGAAACTGTTTTTT | CASSIGQSEKLFF
TRBJ2-7 | TRBV5-1 | TRBD1 | once | 15 | TGCGCCAGCAGCCCCTCGGGACAGGGAATCAACGAGCAGTACTTC | CASSPSGQGINEQYF
TRBJ1-3 | TRBV2 | - | - | 15 | TGTGCCAGCAGGAACAGGGATCACTCTGGAAACACCATATATTTT | CASRNRDHSGNTIYF
TRBJ1-2 | TRBV10-3 | TRBD1 | once | 14 | TGTGCCATCAGTGCAGAACAGGGGGCCTATGGCTACACCTTC | CAISAEQGAYGYTF
TRBJ2-5 | TRBV18 | - | - | 14 | TGTGCCAGCTCACCTCTCACGCGACAAGAGACCCAGTACTTC | CASSPLTRQETQYF
TRBJ1-1 | TRBV20-1 | - | - | 11 | TGCAGTGCTACTAAGTACACTGAAGCTTTCTTT | CSATKYTEAFF
TRBJ2-7 | TRBV11-2 | - | - | 15 | TGTGCCAGCAGCTTAGAGAGGGTGACCGCCTACGAGCAGTACTTC | CASSLERVTAYEQYF
TRBJ1-3 | TRBV7-9 | - | - | 16 | TGTGCCAGCAGCTTAGGGGGGACGCATACTGGAAACACCATATATTTT | CASSLGGTHTGNTIYF
TRBJ2-7 | TRBV4-3 | TRBD2 | once | 16 | TGCGCCAGCAGCCAAGATCTGGGCGGGAGCCCCTACGAGCAGTACTTC | CASSQDLGGSPYEQYF
TRBJ2-2 | TRBV11-3 | - | - | 16 | TGTGCCAGCAGCTTAGATGGGTCCCAAGCCCACGGGGAGCTGTTTTTT | CASSLDGSQAHGELFF
TRBJ2-1 | TRBV18 | TRBD2 | - | 14 | TGTGCCAGCTCAGCTAGCGGGGGGCACAATGAGCAGTTCTTC | CASSASGGHNEQFF
TRBJ2-4 | TRBV11-2 | - | - | 15 | TGTGCCAGCAGCTTAGCTACAGGGAACGTGGACATTCAGTACTTC | CASSLATGNVDIQYF
TRBJ2-7 | TRBV7-2 | - | - | 14 | TGTGCCAGCAGCTTACTAGGACTACCCTACGAGCAGTACTTC | CASSLLGLPYEQYF
TRBJ2-7 | TRBV19 | - | - | 13 | TGTGCCAGTAGTAACGCACCGACCTACGAGCAGTACTTC | CASSNAPTYEQYF
TRBJ1-5 | TRBV6-1 | TRBD1 | - | 14 | TGTGCCAGCACCCTAGGGACAGGGGATCAGCCCCAGCATTTT | CASTLGTGDQPQHF
TRBJ1-1 | TRBV3-2 | - | - | 8 | TGTGCCAGCAGCCAAGCTTTCTTT | CASSQAFF